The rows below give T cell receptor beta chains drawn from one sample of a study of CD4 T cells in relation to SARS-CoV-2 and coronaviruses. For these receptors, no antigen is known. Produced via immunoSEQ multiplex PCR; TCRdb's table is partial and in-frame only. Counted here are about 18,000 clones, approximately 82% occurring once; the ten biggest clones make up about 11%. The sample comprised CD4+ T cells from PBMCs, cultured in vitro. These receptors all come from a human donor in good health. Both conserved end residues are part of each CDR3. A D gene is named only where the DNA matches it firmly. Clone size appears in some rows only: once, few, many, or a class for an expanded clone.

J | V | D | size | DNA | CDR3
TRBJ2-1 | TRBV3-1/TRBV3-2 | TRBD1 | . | TGTGCCAGCAGCCCGCGACAGGGGGCCTACAATGAGCAGTTCTTC | CASSPRQGAYNEQFF
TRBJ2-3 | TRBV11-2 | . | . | TGTGCCAGCAGCTTAGCGCATGCAGATACGCAGTATTTT | CASSLAHADTQYF
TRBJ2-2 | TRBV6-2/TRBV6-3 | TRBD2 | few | TGTGCCAGCAGTTACTTACGGACTAGCCATAGCACCGGGGAGCTGTTTTTT | CASSYLRTSHSTGELFF
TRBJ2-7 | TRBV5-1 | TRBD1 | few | TGCGCCAGCAGCGCGGGACAGGGCCACGAGCAGTACTTC | CASSAGQGHEQYF
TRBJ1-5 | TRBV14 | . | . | TGTGCCAGCAGCGCCCGGGGCCCAAAGCCCCAGCATTTT | CASSARGPKPQHF
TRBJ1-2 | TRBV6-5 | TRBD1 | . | TGTGCCAGCAGCGAGGGACAGGGCTATGGCTACACCTTC | CASSEGQGYGYTF
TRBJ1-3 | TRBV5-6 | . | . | TGTGCCAGCAGCTTCGGGACATTCTCTGGAAACACCATATATTTT | CASSFGTFSGNTIYF
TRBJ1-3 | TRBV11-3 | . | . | TGTGCCAGCAGCTTTGGCAGGGGCCCTGTTTATTTT | CASSFGRGPVYF
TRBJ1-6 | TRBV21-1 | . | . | TGTGCCAGCAGCAAAGCCCGCGGGCATTCACCCCTCCACTTT | CASSKARGHSPLHF
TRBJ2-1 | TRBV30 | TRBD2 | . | TGTGCCTGGAGTACCCCAACTAGCGGGAGGGCCACTGGTGAGCAGTTCTTC | CAWSTPTSGRATGEQFF
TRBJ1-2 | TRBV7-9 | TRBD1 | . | TGTGCCAGCAGCCCGAGACAGGGCTTCTATGGCTACACCTTC | CASSPRQGFYGYTF
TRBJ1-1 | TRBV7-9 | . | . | TGTGCCAGCAGCTTAGAGGCAGGTGAGAACACTGAAGCTTTCTTT | CASSLEAGENTEAFF
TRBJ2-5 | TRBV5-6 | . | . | TGTGCCAGCAGCCCCCTCCCGGGGGCGGAGCAAGAGACCCAGTACTTC | CASSPLPGAEQETQYF
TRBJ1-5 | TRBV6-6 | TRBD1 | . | TGTGCCAGCAGTACGGGACAGCCCAATCAGCCCCAGCATTTT | CASSTGQPNQPQHF
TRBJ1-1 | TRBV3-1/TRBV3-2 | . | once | TGTGCCAGCAGCCAAAGGGGAAGCGTGAACACTGAAGCTTTCTTT | CASSQRGSVNTEAFF
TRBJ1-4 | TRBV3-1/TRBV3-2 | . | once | TGTGCCAGCAGCCAAGGACGGGAAAAACTGTTTTTT | CASSQGREKLFF
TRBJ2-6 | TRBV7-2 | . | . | TGTGCCAGCAACCTTGACAGCTCTGGGGCCAACGTCCTGACTTTC | CASNLDSSGANVLTF
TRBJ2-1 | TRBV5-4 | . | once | TGTGCCAGCAGCTTCGGGGGCCGGAGGGTGGATGAGCAGTTCTTC | CASSFGGRRVDEQFF